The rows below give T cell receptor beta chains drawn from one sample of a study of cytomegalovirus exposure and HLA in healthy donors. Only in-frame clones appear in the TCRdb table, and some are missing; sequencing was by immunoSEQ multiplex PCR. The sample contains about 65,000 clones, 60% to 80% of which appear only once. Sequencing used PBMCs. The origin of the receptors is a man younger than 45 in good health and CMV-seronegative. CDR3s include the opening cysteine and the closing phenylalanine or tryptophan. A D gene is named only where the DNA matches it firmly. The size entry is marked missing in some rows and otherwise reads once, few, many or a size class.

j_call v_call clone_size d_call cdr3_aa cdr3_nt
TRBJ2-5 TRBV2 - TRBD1 CASMEAGQGEETQYF TGTGCCAGCATGGAAGCCGGACAGGGTGAAGAGACCCAGTACTTC
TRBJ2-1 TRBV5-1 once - CASSRNRLYNEQFF TGCGCCAGCAGCCGAAACAGGCTCTACAATGAGCAGTTCTTC
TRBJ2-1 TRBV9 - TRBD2 CASSEGPARRSGGAHEQFF TGTGCCAGCAGCGAGGGACCGGCCAGGCGGAGCGGGGGGGCACATGAGCAGTTCTTC
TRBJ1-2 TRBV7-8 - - CASSLAGGFDGYTF TGTGCCAGCAGCTTAGCGGGGGGTTTCGATGGCTACACCTTC
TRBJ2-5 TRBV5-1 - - CASSQKLIEGQETQYF TGCGCCAGCAGCCAAAAATTGATTGAGGGTCAAGAGACCCAGTACTTC
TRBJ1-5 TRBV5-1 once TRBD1 CASSPYGQDSNQPQHF TGCGCCAGCAGCCCCTACGGACAGGACAGCAATCAGCCCCAGCATTTT
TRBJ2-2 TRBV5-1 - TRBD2 CASSLEGSGGTNTGELFF TGCGCCAGCAGCTTGGAAGGTAGCGGGGGAACGAACACCGGGGAGCTGTTTTTT
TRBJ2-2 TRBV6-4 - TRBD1 CASILGTANTGELFF TGTGCCAGCATCCTCGGGACAGCGAACACCGGGGAGCTGTTTTTT
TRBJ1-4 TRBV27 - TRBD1 CASSLDRVNEKLFF TGTGCCAGCAGTTTGGACAGGGTTAATGAAAAACTGTTTTTT
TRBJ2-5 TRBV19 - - CASSMTEQETQYF TGTGCCAGTAGTATGACTGAACAAGAGACCCAGTACTTC
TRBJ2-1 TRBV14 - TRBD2 CASSQGGAGAYNEQFF TGTGCCAGCAGCCAAGGGGGAGCGGGGGCCTACAATGAGCAGTTCTTC
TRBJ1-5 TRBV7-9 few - CASSSGGSNQPQHF TGTGCCAGCAGCTCCGGGGGGAGCAATCAGCCCCAGCATTTT
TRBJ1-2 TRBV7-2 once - CASSRGLPNYGYTF TGTGCCAGCAGCCGGGGACTTCCTAACTATGGCTACACCTTC
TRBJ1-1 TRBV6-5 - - CASSYSGGSTEAFF TGTGCCAGCAGTTACTCGGGGGGGTCCACTGAAGCTTTCTTT
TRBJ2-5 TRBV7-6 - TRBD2 CASSSGTSQETQYF TGTGCCAGCAGCTCCGGGACTAGCCAAGAGACCCAGTACTTC
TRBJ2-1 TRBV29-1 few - CSVVLGRAYNEQFF TGCAGCGTTGTGCTAGGGCGGGCCTACAATGAGCAGTTCTTC
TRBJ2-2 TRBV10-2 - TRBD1 CASVGQGGTGELFF TGCGCCAGCGTAGGACAGGGAGGTACCGGGGAGCTGTTTTTT
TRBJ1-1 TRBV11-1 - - CASSLAAGAGAFF TGTGCCAGCAGCTTAGCGGCAGGGGCTGGGGCTTTCTTT
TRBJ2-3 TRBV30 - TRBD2 CAWSVFAGGLTFGDSTDTQYF TGTGCCTGGAGTGTATTCGCGGGGGGCTTGACATTCGGAGATAGCACAGATACGCAGTATTTT
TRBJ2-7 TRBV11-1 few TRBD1 CASSSGQGSVYEQYF TGTGCCAGCAGCTCGGGACAGGGGTCTGTCTACGAGCAGTACTTC
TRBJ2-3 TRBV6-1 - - CASRLTSSSTDTQYF TGTGCCAGCAGACTAACTAGTTCTAGCACAGATACGCAGTATTTT
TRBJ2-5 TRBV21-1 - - CASSKGLVGETQYF TGTGCCAGCAGCAAAGGACTAGTTGGCGAGACCCAGTACTTC
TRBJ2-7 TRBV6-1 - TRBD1 CAIKDRDRAYEQYF TGTGCCATCAAAGACCGGGACAGGGCCTACGAGCAGTACTTC
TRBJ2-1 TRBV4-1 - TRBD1 CASSYTDRQSYEQFF TGCGCCAGCAGCTACACGGACAGGCAGAGCTATGAGCAGTTCTTC
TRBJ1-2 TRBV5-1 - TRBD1 CASSPGTGQHYGYTF TGCGCCAGCAGCCCTGGGACAGGGCAACACTATGGCTACACCTTC
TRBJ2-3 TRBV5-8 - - CASSADRSSTDTQYF TGTGCCAGCAGCGCCGACAGGTCTAGCACAGATACGCAGTATTTT
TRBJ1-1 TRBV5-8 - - CASSLVRGDTEAFF TGTGCCAGCAGCTTGGTTCGGGGGGACACTGAAGCTTTCTTT
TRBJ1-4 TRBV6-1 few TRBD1 CASSDPQGVGEKLFF TGTGCCAGCAGTGACCCTCAGGGGGTGGGTGAAAAACTGTTTTTT
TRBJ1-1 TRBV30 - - CAWSVIRGAFF TGTGCCTGGAGTGTAATAAGGGGAGCTTTCTTT
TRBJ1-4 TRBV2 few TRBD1 CASRRGQGARLFF TGTGCCAGCAGGAGGGGACAGGGGGCTCGCCTGTTTTTT
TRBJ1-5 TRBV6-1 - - CASGVGRGGNQPQHF TGTGCCAGCGGGGTCGGCAGGGGCGGCAATCAGCCCCAGCATTTT
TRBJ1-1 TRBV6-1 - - CATKREGANTEAFF TGTGCCACCAAAAGGGAAGGGGCGAACACTGAAGCTTTCTTT
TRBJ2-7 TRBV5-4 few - CASSLQGEQYF TGTGCCAGCAGTCTCCAGGGGGAGCAGTACTTC
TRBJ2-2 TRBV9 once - CASSAPRNTGELFF TGTGCCAGCAGCGCCCCCAGGAACACCGGGGAGCTGTTTTTT
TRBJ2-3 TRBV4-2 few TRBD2 CASSSSLAGPRTDTQYF TGTGCCAGCAGCTCCAGCCTAGCGGGGCCTCGCACAGATACGCAGTATTTT
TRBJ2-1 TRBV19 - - CASSIVDEQFF TGTGCCAGTAGTATTGTAGATGAGCAGTTCTTC
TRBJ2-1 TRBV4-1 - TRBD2 CASSHPGTNSYNEQFF TGCGCCAGCAGCCACCCCGGGACTAACTCCTACAATGAGCAGTTCTTC
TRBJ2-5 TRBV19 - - CASSVRVDQETQYF TGTGCCAGTAGTGTGAGGGTGGATCAAGAGACCCAGTACTTC
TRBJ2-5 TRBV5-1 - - CASSLEQLEETQYF TGCGCCAGCAGCTTGGAACAGCTTGAGGAGACCCAGTACTTC
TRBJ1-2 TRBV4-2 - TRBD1 CASSHGTGGDYGYTF TGTGCCAGCAGCCATGGGACAGGGGGGGACTATGGCTACACCTTC
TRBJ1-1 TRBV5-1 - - CASSSGEIEAFF TGCGCCAGCAGTTCAGGTGAAATTGAAGCTTTCTTT
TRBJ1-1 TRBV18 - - CASSPRTETNTEAFF TGTGCCAGCTCACCCCGGACAGAAACGAACACTGAAGCTTTCTTT